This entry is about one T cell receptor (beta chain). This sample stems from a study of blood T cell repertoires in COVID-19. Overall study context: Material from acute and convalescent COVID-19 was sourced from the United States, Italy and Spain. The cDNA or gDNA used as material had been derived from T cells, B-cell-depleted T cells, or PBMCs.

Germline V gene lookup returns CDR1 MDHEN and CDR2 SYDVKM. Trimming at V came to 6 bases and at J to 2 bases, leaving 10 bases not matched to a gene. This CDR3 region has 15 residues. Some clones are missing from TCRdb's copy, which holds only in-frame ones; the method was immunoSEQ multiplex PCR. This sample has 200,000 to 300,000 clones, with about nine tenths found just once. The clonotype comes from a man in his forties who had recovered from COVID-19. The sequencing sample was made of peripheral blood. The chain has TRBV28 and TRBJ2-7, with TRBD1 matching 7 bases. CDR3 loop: CASSPPGQNPYEQYF. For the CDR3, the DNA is TGTGCCAGCAGCCCACCGGGACAGAACCCCTACGAGCAGTACTTC.